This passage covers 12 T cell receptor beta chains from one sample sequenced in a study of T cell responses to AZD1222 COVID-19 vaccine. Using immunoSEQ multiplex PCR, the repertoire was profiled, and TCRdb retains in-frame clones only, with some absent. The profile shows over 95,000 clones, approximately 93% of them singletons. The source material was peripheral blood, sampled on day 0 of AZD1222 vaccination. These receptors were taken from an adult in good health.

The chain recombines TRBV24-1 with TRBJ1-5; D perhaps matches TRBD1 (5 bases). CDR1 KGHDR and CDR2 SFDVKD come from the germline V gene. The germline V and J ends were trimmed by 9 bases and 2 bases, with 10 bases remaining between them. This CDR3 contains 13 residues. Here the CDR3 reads CATSIGGNQPQHF. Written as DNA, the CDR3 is TGTGCCACCTCAATAGGGGGCAATCAGCCCCAGCATTTT.

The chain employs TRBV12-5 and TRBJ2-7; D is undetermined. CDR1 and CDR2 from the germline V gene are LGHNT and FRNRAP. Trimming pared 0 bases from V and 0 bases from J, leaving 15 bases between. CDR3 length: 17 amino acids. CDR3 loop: CASGLVVKDPVSYEQYF. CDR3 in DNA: TGTGCTAGTGGTTTGGTGGTCAAGGATCCCGTCTCCTACGAGCAGTACTTC.

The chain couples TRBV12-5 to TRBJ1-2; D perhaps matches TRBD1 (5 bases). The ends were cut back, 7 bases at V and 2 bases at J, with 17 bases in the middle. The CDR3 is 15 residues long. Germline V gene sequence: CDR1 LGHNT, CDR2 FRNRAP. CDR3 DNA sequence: TGTGCTAGTGCCCTCCTTTCGGGGGGGAACTATGGCTACACCTTC. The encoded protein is CASALLSGGNYGYTF.

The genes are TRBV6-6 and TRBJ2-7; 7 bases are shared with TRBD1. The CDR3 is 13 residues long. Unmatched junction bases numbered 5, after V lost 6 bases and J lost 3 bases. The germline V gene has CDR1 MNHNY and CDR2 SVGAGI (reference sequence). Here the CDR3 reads CASRDRDVYEQYF. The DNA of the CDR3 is TGTGCCAGCAGAGACAGGGACGTCTACGAGCAGTACTTC.

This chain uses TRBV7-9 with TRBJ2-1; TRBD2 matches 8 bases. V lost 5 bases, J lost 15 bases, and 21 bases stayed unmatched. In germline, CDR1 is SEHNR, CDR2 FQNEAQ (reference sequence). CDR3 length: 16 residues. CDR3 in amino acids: CASSQTPGLDVSLRFF. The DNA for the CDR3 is TGTGCCAGCAGCCAAACCCCGGGACTAGACGTATCCCTTCGGTTCTTC.

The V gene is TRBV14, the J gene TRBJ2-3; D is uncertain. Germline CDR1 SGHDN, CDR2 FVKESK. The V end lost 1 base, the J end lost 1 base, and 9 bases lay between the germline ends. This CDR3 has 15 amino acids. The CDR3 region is CASSQAEACTDTQYF. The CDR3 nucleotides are TGTGCCAGCAGCCAAGCCGAAGCTTGCACAGATACGCAGTATTTT.

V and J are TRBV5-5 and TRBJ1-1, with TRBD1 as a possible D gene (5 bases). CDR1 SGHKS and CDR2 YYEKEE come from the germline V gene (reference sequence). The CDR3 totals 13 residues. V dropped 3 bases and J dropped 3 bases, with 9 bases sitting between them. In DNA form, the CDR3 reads TGTGCCAGCAGCTGGGGCCTCTACACTGAAGCTTTCTTT. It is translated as CASSWGLYTEAFF.

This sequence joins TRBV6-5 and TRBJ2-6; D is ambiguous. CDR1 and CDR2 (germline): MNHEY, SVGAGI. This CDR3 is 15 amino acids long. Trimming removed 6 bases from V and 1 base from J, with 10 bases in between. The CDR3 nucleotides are TGTGCCAGCAGCCCAGACCGATCTGGGGCCAACGTCCTGACTTTC. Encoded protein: CASSPDRSGANVLTF.

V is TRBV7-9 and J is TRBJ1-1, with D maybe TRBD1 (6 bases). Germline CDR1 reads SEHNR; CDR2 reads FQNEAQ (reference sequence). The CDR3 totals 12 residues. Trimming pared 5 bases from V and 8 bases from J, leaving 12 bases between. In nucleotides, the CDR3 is TGTGCCAGCAGCGGAGGGGGTCTCGAAGCTTTCTTT. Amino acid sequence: CASSGGGLEAFF.

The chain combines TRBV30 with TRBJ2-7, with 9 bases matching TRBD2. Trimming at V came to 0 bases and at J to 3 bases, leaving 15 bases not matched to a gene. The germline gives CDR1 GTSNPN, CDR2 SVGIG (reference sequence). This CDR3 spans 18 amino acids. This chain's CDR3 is CAWSVLFGRTSEHYEQYF. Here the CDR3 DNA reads TGTGCCTGGAGTGTACTTTTCGGGCGGACTAGCGAGCACTACGAGCAGTACTTC. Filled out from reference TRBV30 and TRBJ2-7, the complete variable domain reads SQTIHQWPATLVQPVGSPLSLECTVEGTSNPNLYWYRQAAGRGLQLLFYSVGIGQISSEVPQNLSASRPQDRQFILSSKKLLLSDSGFYLCAWSVLFGRTSEHYEQYFGPGTRLTVT.

The CDR3 sequence is CASSSYREQYF. The CDR3 DNA reads TGCGCCAGCAGCTCGTATCGGGAGCAGTACTTC. The V gene is TRBV5-1, the J gene TRBJ2-7, with no clear D. The CDR3 is 11 residues long. V lost 3 bases and J lost 7, with 8 bases in between. Looked up from germline, CDR1 is SGHRS and CDR2 is YFSETQ.

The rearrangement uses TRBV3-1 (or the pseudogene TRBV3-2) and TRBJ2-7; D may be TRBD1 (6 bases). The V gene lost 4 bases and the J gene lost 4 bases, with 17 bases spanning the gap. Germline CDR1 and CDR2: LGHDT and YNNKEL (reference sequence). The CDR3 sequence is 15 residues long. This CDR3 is CASSRGQNKLYEQYF. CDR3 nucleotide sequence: TGTGCCAGCAGCCGTGGACAGAATAAACTTTACGAGCAGTACTTC.